The clone carrying this T cell receptor beta chain came up many times. Its antigen is still unknown. Relying on iRepertoire HTBI primers and Arm-PCR of CDR3 regions, the team built TCR beta libraries. TCRdb itself ran the multiplex PCR reads through MiXCR, one entry per CDR3 protein. The data show about 430,000 distinct CDR3 sequences, with 15% seen just once and about 7.6% held by the top ten. Time point here: newly diagnosed GD, antithyroid drugs for less than 3 months. Generation of the TCR library employed RNA extracted from PBMCs. These data originate in a study of regulatory T cells in long-lasting Graves disease. Study-level points and caveats: Persistent cases favored TRBV28, TRBJ1-2 and TRBJ2-5.

J lost 3 bases, V lost 5 bases, and 5 bases had no gene match. This CDR3 has 16 amino acids. Germline assignment: CDR1 MDHEN and CDR2 SYDVKM. These data were also filed under a second study, of T cells in Graves' hyperthyroidism and ophthalmopathy.

This TCR came from a woman aged 40 to 49 with Graves disease. The chain employs TRBV28 and TRBJ2-3, with TRBD2 matching 13 bases. The sequences come from peripheral blood mononuclear cells (PBMCs), collected at new diagnosis, from a patient treated with antithyroid drugs. The CDR3 is CASSLGTSGATDTQYF. The CDR3 DNA follows: TGTGCCAGCAGTCTCGGGACTAGCGGGGCAACAGATACGCAGTATTTT.